The 21 T cell receptor beta chains listed next were all sequenced from one sample in a study of cytomegalovirus exposure and HLA in healthy donors. Researchers ran the PCR with 60 Vbeta and 13 Jbeta primers. The assay was immunoSEQ multiplex PCR, and TCRdb's table has in-frame clones only and misses some. Among 200,000 or so clones listed, approximately 78% were seen once. Sequencing input: PBMCs. The receptor source for this set is a woman aged 45-60 years in good health and CMV-seropositive.

V is TRBV2 and J is TRBJ2-5; 8 bases map to TRBD2. Trimming removed 3 bases from V and 6 bases from J; junction bases left unmatched: 9. The CDR3 has 15 residues. Germline CDR1 reads SNHLY; CDR2 reads FYNNEI. CDR3 sequence: CASSDSRGGRKTQYF. DNA of the CDR3: TGTGCCAGCAGTGACTCCCGGGGGGGCAGGAAGACCCAGTACTTC.

The V and J genes are TRBV14 and TRBJ2-5; 9 bases map to TRBD2. Germline V gene sequence: CDR1 SGHDN, CDR2 FVKESK. V trimming: 4 bases; J trimming: 2 bases; junction bases outside the gene matches: 5. This CDR3 comprises 15 residues. The CDR3 loop reads CASSRRTSEQETQYF. As DNA, the CDR3 is TGTGCCAGCAGCCGCCGGACTAGCGAACAAGAGACCCAGTACTTC.

The J gene is TRBJ2-1, the V gene TRBV29-1; 8 bases fit TRBD2. Germline lookup yields CDR1 SQVTM and CDR2 ANQGSEA. The CDR3 covers 13 residues. The junction had 6 bases not matched to a gene; V was cut back by 6 bases and J by 5 bases. CDR3 DNA: TGCAGCGTCCCGGGACTAGGGGACAATGAGCAGTTCTTC. Translated: CSVPGLGDNEQFF.

In its sample, this clone was seen once. The chain links TRBV28 to TRBJ1-2; 7 nucleotides align to TRBD1. V trimming: 2 bases; J trimming: 6 bases; junction bases outside the gene matches: 6. The CDR3 sequence is 14 residues long. The germline V gene has CDR1 MDHEN and CDR2 SYDVKM. CDR3 sequence reads: CASSLDPGTDGYTF. Here the CDR3 DNA reads TGTGCCAGCAGTTTAGATCCGGGGACAGATGGCTACACCTTC.

This chain joins TRBV6-1 and TRBJ1-2; D possibly corresponds to TRBD1 (5 bases). This CDR3 has 14 amino acids. Germline V gives CDR1 MNHNS, CDR2 SASEGT. Trimming stripped 5 bases from V and 8 bases from J, with 18 bases between. The DNA for the CDR3 is TGTGCCAGCAGTACCGTGGGGGGTGGAGGAGGCTACACCTTC. The encoded protein is CASSTVGGGGGYTF.

The CDR3 spells CASSRDRGLEQYF. CDR3 nucleotide sequence: TGTGCCAGCAGCCGGGACAGGGGACTCGAGCAGTACTTC. V gene TRBV11-2 combines with J gene TRBJ2-7; 10 bases are a match to TRBD1. The CDR3 extends over 13 amino acids. V lost 5 bases to trimming and J lost 6 bases; unmatched junction nucleotides: 4. Germline V lookup: CDR1 SGHAT, CDR2 FQNNGV.

In this sample, this clone turned up a few times. V is TRBV28 and J is TRBJ2-3, with 8 bases matching TRBD2. V gave up 7 bases and J gave up 2 bases; unmatched junction bases: 8. Germline assignment: CDR1 MDHEN and CDR2 SYDVKM. The CDR3 is 15 residues long. Here the CDR3 DNA reads TGTGCCAGCATTGAGCGGGGGATGAACACAGATACGCAGTATTTT. Its protein product is CASIERGMNTDTQYF.

J is TRBJ1-2 and V is TRBV5-1, with D possibly TRBD1 on 5 matching bases. The CDR3 sequence is 14 residues long. Looked up from germline, CDR1 is SGHRS and CDR2 is YFSETQ. V lost 0 bases and J lost 10, with 16 bases in between. CDR3 DNA sequence: TGCGCCAGCAGCTTGGCCGTACTTGACAGCCTCTACACCTTC. Translated, it gives CASSLAVLDSLYTF.

This sequence joins TRBV11-3 and TRBJ2-5; 8 bases fit TRBD1. The CDR3 covers 14 residues. With 4 bases clipped from V and 1 base from J, the junction kept 2 bases outside the gene matches. The V gene's germline CDR1 is SGHNT and CDR2 YENEEA. The CDR3, as DNA: TGTGCCAGCAGCTCGACAGGGGTCCAAGAGACCCAGTACTTC. Amino acid sequence: CASSSTGVQETQYF.

A remark on this clone: One end of the junction is discordant with germline, which a read error may explain. CDR3 DNA sequence: TGTTCCAGCAGCCTACGGACTAGCGGGAAGTCCTACGAGCAGTACTTC. Protein product: CSSSLRTSGKSYEQYF. The rearrangement links TRBV7-9 to TRBJ2-7; TRBD2 matches at 12 bases. CDR3 length: 16 residues. CDR1 and CDR2 from the germline V gene are SEHNR and FQNEAQ (reference sequence).

The chain carries TRBV27 and TRBJ2-1; no clear D. Trimming cost V 1 base and J 10 bases, with 17 bases left between them. The CDR3 is made up of 15 amino acids. The germline V gene has CDR1 MNHEY and CDR2 SMNVEV (reference sequence). The CDR3 reads CASSLFAEPAGEQFF. The CDR3 nucleotides are TGTGCCAGCAGTTTATTCGCCGAGCCAGCAGGCGAGCAGTTCTTC.

This rearrangement joins TRBV10-3 to TRBJ1-4, with a weak D call TRBD1 (5 bases). From germline, CDR1 is ENHRY and CDR2 SYGVKD. The V gene lost 2 bases and the J gene lost 3 bases, with 10 bases spanning the gap. This CDR3 spans 15 amino acids. Here the CDR3 reads CAISETTGPNEKLFF. As DNA, the CDR3 is TGTGCCATCAGTGAGACCACAGGTCCTAATGAAAAACTGTTTTTT.

V gene TRBV28 combines with J gene TRBJ1-5; no definite D call. V was trimmed by 3 bases and J by 6 bases, leaving 3 bases between them. CDR1 and CDR2 (germline): MDHEN, SYDVKM. The CDR3 runs to 11 residues. Written as DNA, the CDR3 is TGTGCCAGCAGTTTTAGTCAGCCCCAGCATTTT. Translation gives CASSFSQPQHF.

This clone was counted once. The genes are TRBV4-1 and TRBJ2-1; a weak D match, TRBD1 (5 bases). The V end lost 1 base, the J end lost 6 bases, and 13 bases lay between the germline ends. The CDR3 length is 15 residues. Per the germline V gene, CDR1 is MGHRA and CDR2 is YSYEKL. The CDR3 here is CASSQVVGRRNEQFF. CDR3 sequence (DNA): TGCGCCAGCAGCCAAGTTGTGGGGCGGCGCAATGAGCAGTTCTTC.

The rearrangement links TRBV14 to TRBJ2-1; 9 nucleotides align to TRBD2. The CDR3 length is 17 residues. Germline V gene sequence: CDR1 SGHDN, CDR2 FVKESK. The trim removed 1 base at V and 1 base at J, leaving 5 bases unmatched. This CDR3 is CASSQVRLAGSYNEQFF. The CDR3 bases are TGTGCCAGCAGCCAAGTCCGCCTAGCGGGGTCCTACAATGAGCAGTTCTTC.

The sample holds a few counts of this clone. The rearrangement links TRBV18 to TRBJ1-1, with D maybe TRBD1 (5 bases). Germline V lookup: CDR1 KGHSH, CDR2 LQKENI. The CDR3 sequence is 14 residues long. V was clipped by 5 bases and J by 0 bases, with 10 bases between them. CDR3 in amino acids: CASSKGQLNTEAFF. Written as DNA, the CDR3 is TGTGCCAGCTCAAAAGGACAACTGAACACTGAAGCTTTCTTT.

This clone was counted only a few times. J is TRBJ1-2 and V is TRBV11-2; TRBD1 aligns across 8 bases. The V gene end was trimmed by 4 bases and the J gene end by 4 bases; junction bases not matched to a gene: 17. Germline CDR1 is SGHAT and CDR2 is FQNNGV. This CDR3 region has 18 residues. In DNA form, the CDR3 reads TGTGCCAGCAGCTCAACCCGGACAGGGAAAGGGGGTAGCTATGGCTACACCTTC. This encodes CASSSTRTGKGGSYGYTF. Drawing the rest from reference TRBV11-2 and TRBJ1-2, the complete variable domain is EAGVAQSPRYKIIEKRQSVAFWCNPISGHATLYWYQQILGQGPKLLIQFQNNGVVDDSQLPKDRFSAERLKGVDSTLKIQPAKLEDSAVYLCASSSTRTGKGGSYGYTFGSGTRLTVV.

V and J are TRBV5-6 and TRBJ2-3; 10 bases fit TRBD1. The CDR3 has 15 residues. Germline V gene sequence: CDR1 SGHDT, CDR2 YYEEEE. Germline trimming cut 4 bases from V and 1 base from J; bases unmatched to any gene: 3. The DNA for the CDR3 is TGTGCCAGCAGCACTGGGACAGGGGGCACAGATACGCAGTATTTT. This encodes CASSTGTGGTDTQYF. Filled out from reference TRBV5-6 and TRBJ2-3, the complete variable domain reads DAGVTQSPTHLIKTRGQQVTLRCSPKSGHDTVSWYQQALGQGPQFIFQYYEEEERQRGNFPDRFSGHQFPNYSSELNVNALLLGDSALYLCASSTGTGGTDTQYFGPGTRLTVL.

The chain carries TRBV7-9 and TRBJ2-2; D is perhaps TRBD2 (7 bases). The germline gives CDR1 SEHNR, CDR2 FQNEAQ (reference sequence). V dropped 10 bases and J dropped 4 bases, with 22 bases sitting between them. The CDR3 length is 16 residues. The CDR3 region has the DNA TGTGCCATCCACGTCGGGGGGCGATCAGGCACCGGGGAGCTGTTTTTT. Residues: CAIHVGGRSGTGELFF.

This clone has only one observation. The J gene is TRBJ1-2, the V gene TRBV5-5; the match to TRBD1 covers 10 bases. Germline CDR1 and CDR2: SGHKS and YYEKEE (reference sequence). The junction had 7 bases not matched to a gene; V was cut back by 4 bases and J by 1 base. The CDR3 is made up of 16 amino acids. CDR3: CASSPTGTGDNYGYTF. CDR3 nucleotide sequence: TGTGCCAGCAGCCCGACGGGGACAGGGGATAACTATGGCTACACCTTC.

This clone was recorded only once. The CDR3 sequence is CATLGGLGTEAFF. The DNA of the CDR3 is TGTGCCACCCTGGGGGGGCTGGGCACTGAAGCTTTCTTT. J is TRBJ1-1 and V is TRBV6-1; the D gene is possibly TRBD1 (6 bases). V lost 10 bases and J lost 4, with 16 bases in between. Germline assignment: CDR1 MNHNS and CDR2 SASEGT. This CDR3 comprises 13 residues.